This T cell receptor beta chain was recovered during a study of T cells in Graves' hyperthyroidism and ophthalmopathy. Study details: Prior to any treatment, at the point of initial diagnosis, peripheral blood was collected.

Ophthalmopathy patients had Clinical Activity Score at least 3, NOSPECS grade at least 4, duration under 3 months. The PBMCs had their origin in more than 9.5 ml of fresh peripheral blood. RNA transcripts served as the template for amplifying TCR beta CDR3 regions. HTBI primers were the set used in a first-round RT-PCR of the TCR CDR3. TCRdb fed the multiplex PCR reads into MiXCR, producing one record per CDR3 protein. The sample gives around 610,000 distinct CDR3 sequences, approximately 14% of which show up once; about 4.5% is in the top ten. General study findings and limits: Ophthalmopathy was model-predicted a median roughly 6.2 months pre-onset.

CDR1 is ENHRY, CDR2 SYGVKD, per germline. With V trimmed by 8 bases and J by 4 bases, 13 bases remained unmatched. The CDR3 has 15 residues. The table lists this clonotype with many counts. Its antigen is still unknown. Sequenced sample: blood. The J gene is TRBJ1-2, the V gene TRBV10-3; 7 positions agree with TRBD1. This receptor was taken from a woman aged 40-49 years with Graves' ophthalmopathy. In nucleotides, the CDR3 is TGTGCCATCGATAGCGCAGGGGGATCGAGCTATGGCTACACCTTC. It encodes CAIDSAGGSSYGYTF.